This T cell receptor (beta chain) was obtained from a study of cytomegalovirus exposure and HLA in healthy donors. Turning to this clone: Its antigen remains unknown.

The study's findings and limits: Prediction of most subjects' HLA-A and HLA-B alleles by TCR beta sequences was reportedly accurate. Later genetic work tied a missense DCLRE1C variant to beta-chain V and J trimming. Whilst most TCR sequences proved rare, a subset of public TCRs occurred across many donors.

J was trimmed by 9 bases and V by 1 base; bases with no gene match: 9. The length of the CDR3 is 15 residues. In germline, CDR1 is SGHVS, CDR2 FQNEAQ. 13 Jbeta primers and 60 Vbeta primers were used for the PCR. Per the authors' pipeline: Unique TCR beta chains totaled some 80 million in a later count, with roughly 10 million of them shared. Sequencing was performed with immunoSEQ multiplex PCR; in TCRdb, only in-frame clones are kept and a portion is missing. That table supplies the V and J calls and clone size; D and trimming were determined from the DNA. The sample consists of 100,000 to 150,000 clones, roughly 75% of them appearing once.

This TCR was sampled from a female donor in good health and CMV-seronegative. The sample was PBMCs. The gene calls are TRBV7-8 and TRBJ1-5, with TRBD1 matching over 7 bases. DNA for the CDR3: TGTGCCAGCAGCTTAGGGGGACAGTCGACGCTGCCCCAGCATTTT. Translated, it gives CASSLGGQSTLPQHF.